This TCR beta chain stems from a study of CD8 T cells in ankylosing spondylitis (dated by TCRdb to the late 2010s). For context, the study as a whole: The study profiled T cell receptor beta repertoires in healthy donors and ankylosing spondylitis patients to find disease-linked TCR variants. In total, the full study cohort was made up of over a hundred healthy donors and about two dozen ankylosing spondylitis patients. Peripheral blood was sampled, and synovial fluid was additionally collected from ankylosing spondylitis patients.

Instrument on record: Illumina HiSeq 2500. TCR beta libraries were prepared by quantitative 5'-RACE with molecular barcodes. As for the authors' bioinformatics: A new computational method based on a probabilistic model of VDJ rearrangement was used to identify disease-linked TCR variants. The public reads were reprocessed in TCRdb via fastp at Q25 and MiXCR, keeping in-frame beta chains. Duplicate CDR3 protein sequences are folded into a single record with the most common DNA and genes. These V and J calls originate from TCRdb's pipeline instead of the authors' own analysis. This sample gives more than 150,000 distinct CDR3 sequences in total; over 15% of them show up just once. The leading ten clones occupy around 4.5% of the sample. V loses 7 bases at its end and J loses 0 bases; junction bases beyond the gene matches: 6. Reading the germline V gene gives CDR1 WSHSY and CDR2 SAAADI. The CDR3, from cysteine to phenylalanine, totals 15 residues. The kept DNA is CDR3 alone, 45 bases in frame from the first base.

Points on this clonotype: Its antigen specificity is not known. No quality values exist for individual bases; no much larger clone is one base distant.

What the work shows at the level of the full study, not this receptor alone: In peripheral blood, the disease-linked clones were found at relatively low frequencies and had a CD8+ phenotype. A TCR beta motif of several highly homologous amino acid variants appeared characteristic of blood from ankylosing spondylitis patients. Significant enrichment of the disease-linked clones was reported in matched synovial fluid samples from ankylosing spondylitis patients. Some TCR beta motif variants had previously been reported in synovial fluid and blood of reactive arthritis patients, which suggested common disease-initiation mechanisms.

Sample: blood, either unsorted or a sorted T cell fraction (not recorded which). The clonotype originates from a male donor aged 10-29 years with ankylosing spondylitis or in good health (not recorded which). Donor details come from another sample of the same person, matched by shared clones. The rearranged chain carries TRBV10-2 and TRBJ2-1, with 7 central nucleotides matching TRBD2. The CDR3 protein is CASMGGGYSYNEQFF. Here is the DNA: TGCGCCAGCATGGGGGGAGGGTACTCCTACAATGAGCAGTTCTTC.